This paragraph reports one T cell receptor (beta chain). The sample is drawn from a study of spatial heterogeneity in lung cancer. Individual TCR cDNA molecules each bore their own unique molecular identifier. A single record per CDR3 protein comes from TCRdb applying MiXCR to the 5' RACE reads. The repertoire holds some 100,000 distinct CDR3 sequences, with 12% as singletons. Specified time point: sample taken at primary tumor resection. The donors, 72 patients with untreated early-stage non-small cell lung cancer, provided the samples. The clonotype was recovered from a male donor with early-stage non-small cell lung cancer. The starting material was PBMCs, obtained at surgery.

Here the CDR3 DNA reads TGCAGCGCCCAAACTAGCGGGAGTAGCGCCGGGGAGCTGTTTTTT. Its translation: CSAQTSGSSAGELFF. The V and J genes are TRBV29-1 and TRBJ2-2; 11 nucleotides line up with TRBD2. V shed 7 bases, J shed 6 bases, and the junction held 10 bases outside the gene matches. Per germline, CDR1 SQVTM and CDR2 ANQGSEA. The length of the CDR3 is 15 residues.